This entry lists 7 T cell receptor beta chains sequenced from one sample in a study of spatial heterogeneity in lung cancer. TCRdb re-called the 5' RACE reads with MiXCR, one entry per CDR3 protein. The sample records 7,000 or so distinct CDR3 sequences, around 5.3% being singletons. Time point described: sample taken at primary tumor resection. Unsorted tumor, nontumor lung tissue or cryopreserved PBMC supplied the whole RNA. The sequencing here drew on normal lung tissue next to the tumor, taken at surgery. All receptors come from a female donor with early-stage non-small cell lung cancer.

This clonotype has at least ten counts. With the library built for alpha chains, this beta chain is off target and its frequency is not meaningful. V usage is TRBV5-1 and J usage is TRBJ2-2; possible D gene TRBD1, 6 bases. In germline, CDR1 is SGHRS, CDR2 YFSETQ. V shed 2 bases and J shed 1 base, with 12 bases lying between them. CDR3 length equals 16 residues. CDR3 DNA sequence: TGCGCCAGCAGCTTCCAGCGGACAGTGAACACCGGGGAGCTGTTTTTT. It translates to CASSFQRTVNTGELFF.

In this sample, this clonotype turned up a few times. The library was prepared for alpha chains; this beta chain is a stray read, so its frequency means little. The chain couples TRBV11-1 to TRBJ2-3, with TRBD2 as a possible D gene (6 bases). This CDR3 is 13 amino acids long. Germline V gives CDR1 SGHAT, CDR2 FQDESV (reference sequence). V lost 5 bases and J 5 bases, leaving 11 bases between the germline ends. The CDR3 is CASSPGGEDTQYF. The CDR3 DNA reads as TGTGCCAGCAGCCCTGGAGGGGAAGATACGCAGTATTTT.

This clonotype is labeled medium-sized. Because the library targeted alpha chains, this beta chain is an off-target read whose size means little. The chain uses TRBV4-2 and TRBJ2-2; D gene ambiguous. The CDR3 is made up of 14 amino acids. V was cut by 0 bases and J by 9 bases, with 11 bases left in between. CDR1 is LGHNA and CDR2 is YNFKEQ in the germline V gene. Written as DNA, the CDR3 is TGTGCCAGCAGCCAAGACCCAAGTCACCGGGAGCTGTTTTTT. As protein: CASSQDPSHRELFF.

This clonotype was seen only a few times. As an off-target read in a library built for alpha chains, this beta chain has a frequency of little significance. J is TRBJ1-1 and V is TRBV7-2; 9 bases are shared with TRBD1. CDR1 and CDR2 from the germline V gene are SGHTA and FQGNSA. V shed 5 bases and J 0 bases; nucleotides not matched to a gene: 4. This CDR3 spans 15 amino acids. The DNA for the CDR3 is TGTGCCAGCAGCCGCAGACAGGGGGTGAACACTGAAGCTTTCTTT. Protein product: CASSRRQGVNTEAFF. Together with reference TRBV7-2 and TRBJ1-1, the CDR3 gives the full variable domain: GAGVSQSPSNKVTEKGKDVELRCDPISGHTALYWYRQSLGQGLEFLIYFQGNSAPDKSGLPSDRFSAERTGGSVSTLTIQRTQQEDSAVYLCASSRRQGVNTEAFFGQGTRLTVV.

This clonotype was observed a few times. A library made for alpha chains picked up this beta chain off target, so its size means little. J is TRBJ2-5 and V is TRBV27, with a weak D call TRBD1 (5 bases). V was trimmed by 6 bases and J by 1 base, leaving 9 bases between them. The CDR3 totals 13 residues. Germline V gene sequence: CDR1 MNHEY, CDR2 SMNVEV (reference sequence). The CDR3 loop is CASRGQGQETQYF. In DNA, the CDR3 is TGTGCCAGCAGGGGCCAGGGCCAAGAGACCCAGTACTTC.

This clonotype has ten or more counts. This beta chain slipped into a library made for alpha chains as a stray read, so its size is not meaningful. The chain is built from TRBV7-8 and TRBJ2-7; D not certain. Trimming cost V 0 bases and J 3 bases, with 6 bases left between them. The CDR3 extends over 13 amino acids. Germline-derived CDR1 and CDR2 are SGHVS and FQNEAQ. Written as DNA, the CDR3 is TGTGCCAGCAGCTTAGCAGTGAGCTACGAGCAGTACTTC. Its protein is CASSLAVSYEQYF.

This clonotype is labeled as medium-sized. The library was prepared for alpha chains; this beta chain is a stray read, so its frequency means little. V is TRBV29-1 and J is TRBJ2-7; D perhaps matches TRBD2 (6 bases). V lost 7 bases to trimming and J lost 7 bases, with 17 bases between them. This CDR3 has 12 amino acids. Germline V gene lookup returns CDR1 SQVTM and CDR2 ANQGSEA. The CDR3 DNA reads TGCAGCGCTAACCAGGGAGGAGGAGAGCAGTACTTC. Its protein product is CSANQGGGEQYF.